Listed here are 14 T cell receptor beta chains from one sample, sequenced in a study of tumor-infiltrating lymphocytes in oesophageal squamous cell carcinoma. MiXCR, applied by TCRdb to the PCR reads, yields one record per CDR3 protein. This table holds 9,900 or so distinct CDR3 sequences, approximately 59% found once. Sample: esophageal tumor tissue. These receptors all come from a female donor with esophageal squamous cell carcinoma.

The chain carries TRBV7-6 and TRBJ2-1, with D uncertain. V was cut by 8 bases and J by 6 bases, with 20 bases left in between. Germline V CDR1 and CDR2: SGHVS, FNYEAQ. The CDR3 sequence is 15 residues long. CDR3 region: CASGVIRHWANEQFF. The CDR3 DNA reads as TGTGCCAGCGGTGTAATAAGGCACTGGGCCAATGAGCAGTTCTTC.

This clonotype has only a few counts. This chain joins TRBV7-2 and TRBJ2-3; D is undetermined. CDR1 is SGHTA and CDR2 is FQGNSA in the germline V gene. V lost 1 base and J 4 bases, leaving 12 bases between the germline ends. The CDR3 is 15 residues long. CDR3 residues: CASSLEVEQPDTQYF. CDR3 sequence (DNA): TGTGCCAGCAGCTTAGAGGTCGAGCAGCCAGATACGCAGTATTTT.

The chain employs TRBV7-2 and TRBJ2-1; D is perhaps TRBD1 (6 bases). The closer fit of TRBJ2-5 to the DNA end suggests the J call may be wrong. Germline V gene lookup returns CDR1 SGHTA and CDR2 FQGNSA. CDR3 length: 15 amino acids. The chain's CDR3 is CASSSQTTGQETQYF. CDR3 sequence (DNA): TGTGCCAGCAGCTCTCAGACGACAGGCCAAGAGACCCAGTACTTC.

This clonotype showed up many times. The chain couples TRBV11-2 to TRBJ2-6; the D is unclear. V shed 5 bases and J shed 18 bases, with 8 bases lying between them. The germline gives CDR1 SGHAT, CDR2 FQNNGV. The CDR3 has 9 amino acids. CDR3 nucleotide sequence: TGTGCCAGCAGCCGCTGGGCGACTTTC. Translation gives CASSRWATF.

In its sample, this clonotype was seen many times. The CDR3 spells CASSHPGTSDSYEQYF. In DNA form, the CDR3 reads TGTGCCAGCAGCCATCCCGGGACTAGCGACTCCTACGAGCAGTACTTC. The chain uses TRBV4-2 and TRBJ2-7, with 10 bases fitting TRBD2. V trimming: 3 bases; J trimming: 0 bases; junction bases outside the gene matches: 5. Per the germline V gene, CDR1 is LGHNA and CDR2 is YNFKEQ. The CDR3 contains 16 residues.

This chain links TRBV28 with TRBJ2-5; TRBD2 matches at 9 bases. The DNA end lines up better with TRBJ2-7; the J call may be wrong. CDR1 and CDR2 (germline): MDHEN, SYDVKM. This CDR3 comprises 15 residues. For the CDR3, the DNA is TGTGCCAGCAGTTTTATTAGCGGGAGTAGGTACGAGCAGTACTTC. Protein sequence: CASSFISGSRYEQYF.

The V and J genes are TRBV10-3 and TRBJ2-1, with D possibly matching TRBD1 (6 bases). The last part of the DNA fits TRBJ2-7 better; the J call may be wrong. The CDR3 loop spans 14 amino acids. Germline V gene data show CDR1 as ENHRY and CDR2 as SYGVKD. The CDR3 sequence is CAISRTESPYEQYF. In DNA form, the CDR3 reads TGTGCCATCAGTCGGACAGAATCCCCCTACGAGCAGTACTTC.

With regard to this clonotype: In this CDR3 the conserved last residue, phenylalanine or tryptophan, is missing, so a read error is likely. The DNA is omitted, as the CDR3 cannot be located on it reliably, and the CDR3 follows TCRdb's listing. This chain joins TRBV7-2 and TRBJ2-3; TRBD2 is taken as the D call from the table, unchecked against the DNA. Germline V CDR1 and CDR2: SGHTA, FQGNSA. The CDR3 has 17 residues if both end residues are counted. CDR3 residues: CASSQQSGSSYEQYFGP.

The chain couples TRBV7-2 to TRBJ2-5; unclear D gene. Germline CDR1 reads SGHTA; CDR2 reads FQGNSA. Trimming took 7 bases from V and 0 from J, leaving 12 bases between them. CDR3 size: 14 residues. The CDR3 DNA follows: TGTGCCAGCAACGAAAATGGGAACCAAGAGACCCAGTACTTC. Residues: CASNENGNQETQYF.

This chain joins TRBV11-2 and TRBJ2-1; a weak D match, TRBD2 (5 bases). The DNA end is more similar to TRBJ2-7, so the J call may be wrong. Germline V CDR1 and CDR2: SGHAT, FQNNGV. This CDR3 is built from 17 residues. The CDR3 protein is CASSLDRGLLSYNEQYF. In DNA form, the CDR3 reads TGTGCCAGCAGCTTAGATCGCGGACTCCTTTCCTACAATGAGCAGTACTTC.

This clonotype was recorded a few times. Here the CDR3 omits its conserved ending phenylalanine or tryptophan, so a read error is the likely source. No DNA is shown, since the ends of the CDR3 on it are uncertain; the CDR3 is the one TCRdb lists. The J gene is TRBJ2-4, the V gene TRBV7-9; the listed D gene, TRBD1, was not tested against the DNA. The CDR3 is made up of 11 amino acids, end residues included. Per the germline V gene, CDR1 is SEHNR and CDR2 is FQNEAQ (reference sequence). The CDR3: CASSGERDRVS.

This clonotype came up many times. The rearrangement uses TRBV18 and TRBJ2-1, with D maybe TRBD1 (6 bases). V was trimmed by 3 bases and J by 4 bases, leaving 16 bases between them. Germline loops: CDR1 KGHSH, CDR2 LQKENI. This CDR3 has 16 residues. CDR3 in DNA: TGTGCCAGCTCACCCACAGGGACCTCCCCTTACAATGAGCAGTTCTTC. It encodes CASSPTGTSPYNEQFF.

For the CDR3, the DNA is TGTGCCAGCAGATACGGGCGAGGTGGGTGGACCAGTGAGCAGTTCTTC. Amino acids: CASRYGRGGWTSEQFF. The genes are TRBV7-9 and TRBJ2-5; D uncertain. The J call may be wrong; the DNA end is better matched by TRBJ2-1. CDR1 is SEHNR and CDR2 is FQNEAQ in the germline V gene (reference sequence). The CDR3 extends over 16 amino acids.

The chain has TRBV7-2 and TRBJ2-1, with TRBD2 matching over 13 bases. The CDR3 runs to 16 residues. After removal of 5 bases from V and 10 bases from J, the junction contained 11 bases not matched to a gene. Germline V gives CDR1 SGHTA, CDR2 FQGNSA. The CDR3 sequence is CASSGSGLAGAHEQFF. The CDR3 DNA sequence: TGTGCCAGCAGCGGAAGCGGACTAGCGGGAGCCCACGAGCAGTTCTTC.